The 2 T cell receptor beta chains below come from one sample, sequenced in a study of T-cell memory formation after mild COVID-19. TCRdb re-derived calls from the 5' RACE reads in MiXCR, one entry per CDR3 protein. The sample carries approximately 250,000 distinct CDR3 sequences, about 17% recorded once. The sequenced sample consisted of PBMCs or a T cell subset sorted from them (not recorded which). The receptors were gathered from a man aged 18 to 29 who had mild COVID-19 (a few samples of this study predate the infection). Cell type and time point are not known.

This sequence joins TRBV5-6 and TRBJ1-4; TRBD1 matches 11 bases. V was clipped by 4 bases and J by 7 bases; unmatched bases: 15. CDR1 and CDR2 from the germline V gene are SGHDT and YYEEEE. This CDR3 spans 18 amino acids. This CDR3 is CASSVSMRPGTGGEKLFF. The CDR3 region has the DNA TGTGCCAGCAGCGTTTCAATGAGGCCCGGGACAGGGGGTGAAAAACTGTTTTTT.

This clonotype was picked up many times. The chain has TRBV7-9 and TRBJ2-2, with D possibly matching TRBD2 (5 bases). This CDR3 has 13 amino acids. V shed 3 bases and J shed 6 bases, with 8 bases lying between them. Germline V gene lookup returns CDR1 SEHNR and CDR2 FQNEAQ (reference sequence). The CDR3, as DNA: TGTGCCAGCAGCTTCGCGGGCCCCGGGGAGCTGTTTTTT. Its translation: CASSFAGPGELFF.